These 12 T cell receptor beta chains were all obtained from the same sample, sequenced in a study of cytomegalovirus exposure and HLA in healthy donors. The method was immunoSEQ multiplex PCR; TCRdb's version includes in-frame clones alone and lacks a portion of them. The top ten hold 7.5% to 10% of the sample, which has 130,000 to 150,000 clones, about 91% seen once. The sequenced material came from PBMCs. These TCRs come from a woman under 30 in good health and CMV-seropositive.

The chain couples TRBV27 to TRBJ2-3; 7 positions agree with TRBD2. This CDR3 has 15 amino acids. Trimming removed 2 bases from V and 3 bases from J; junction bases left unmatched: 5. Germline assignment: CDR1 MNHEY and CDR2 SMNVEV (reference sequence). The CDR3 DNA reads as TGTGCCAGCAGTTTACTCGCGGGAGAAACAGATACGCAGTATTTT. Encoded protein: CASSLLAGETDTQYF.

This rearrangement joins TRBV28 to TRBJ2-5, with 12 bases lining up with TRBD2. The CDR3 loop spans 15 amino acids. The V and J ends lost 5 bases and 5 bases, in that order; junction bases with no gene match: 6. Per germline, CDR1 MDHEN and CDR2 SYDVKM. The CDR3 spells CASSLTSGSRETQYF. CDR3 bases: TGTGCCAGCAGTCTGACTAGCGGGAGTAGGGAGACCCAGTACTTC.

The sample holds one count of this clone. This chain connects TRBV6-5 to TRBJ2-1; D perhaps matches TRBD2 (6 bases). V was clipped by 1 base and J by 6 bases, with 13 bases between them. This CDR3 contains 15 residues. The germline CDR1 and CDR2 sequences are MNHEY and SVGAGI. As DNA, the CDR3 is TGTGCCAGCAGTTACTTGACACGGAGGGGCAATGAGCAGTTCTTC. This gives the protein CASSYLTRRGNEQFF.

A note on this clone: The junction differs from germline at one of its ends, possibly a read error. This chain uses TRBV7-7 with TRBJ2-2; 7 nucleotides match TRBD1. Germline lookup yields CDR1 SSHAT and CDR2 FNYEAQ (reference sequence). CDR3 length equals 14 residues. Here the CDR3 DNA reads TGTGCTAGCAGCCAACAGGGGTTGGTAGGGGAGCTGTTTTTT. Translation gives CASSQQGLVGELFF.

This clone was counted once. The chain recombines TRBV28 with TRBJ1-2; the D gene is possibly TRBD1 (5 bases). In germline, CDR1 is MDHEN, CDR2 SYDVKM. Trimming removed 3 bases at V and 0 bases at J, with 11 bases between. This CDR3 region has 15 residues. This CDR3 reads CASSLMGGANYGYTF. The CDR3 nucleotides read TGTGCCAGCAGTTTGATGGGGGGAGCTAACTATGGCTACACCTTC.

This chain links TRBV6-5 with TRBJ2-2; TRBD2 aligns across 12 bases. Per the germline V gene, CDR1 is MNHEY and CDR2 is SVGAGI. The CDR3 consists of 16 residues. V was pared by 0 bases and J by 6 bases, with 2 bases of the junction left unmatched. CDR3 region: CASSYSPSGRAGELFF. The CDR3, as DNA: TGTGCCAGCAGTTACTCTCCTAGCGGGAGGGCCGGGGAGCTGTTTTTT.

This clone was recorded once. The chain carries TRBV7-2 and TRBJ2-6; TRBD1 might be the D (6 bases). Germline V gene sequence: CDR1 SGHTA, CDR2 FQGNSA. The CDR3 runs to 17 residues. V shed 5 bases and J shed 0 bases, with 14 bases lying between them. The CDR3 loop reads CASSPRTADSGANVLTF. The CDR3 DNA reads TGTGCCAGCAGCCCCCGGACAGCCGACTCTGGGGCCAACGTCCTGACTTTC.

This clone appeared a single time. The gene calls are TRBV5-1 and TRBJ2-7, with 11 positions matching TRBD2. The CDR3 spans 16 residues. V shed 4 bases and J 2 bases; nucleotides not matched to a gene: 8. Germline CDR1 SGHRS, CDR2 YFSETQ. The CDR3 loop is CASSLTSGNLPYEQYF. The CDR3 DNA follows: TGCGCCAGCAGCCTGACTAGCGGGAACCTTCCCTACGAGCAGTACTTC.

This rearrangement joins TRBV15 to TRBJ2-3, with 12 nucleotides matching TRBD2. CDR3 length: 16 residues. CDR1 and CDR2 (germline): LNHNV, YYDKDF (reference sequence). The V segment lost 0 bases and the J segment 6 bases; nucleotides outside the gene matches: 4. Written as DNA, the CDR3 is TGTGCCACCAGCAGAGATCCTAGCGGGGGGGGCGATACGCAGTATTTT. Translation gives CATSRDPSGGGDTQYF. Together with reference TRBV15 and TRBJ2-3, the CDR3 gives the full variable domain: DAMVIQNPRYQVTQFGKPVTLSCSQTLNHNVMYWYQQKSSQAPKLLFHYYDKDFNNEADTPDNFQSRRPNTSFCFLDIRSPGLGDTAMYLCATSRDPSGGGDTQYFGPGTRLTVL.

The J gene is TRBJ2-3, the V gene TRBV27, with 10 bases aligning to TRBD2. The CDR3 totals 17 residues. J gave up 2 bases and V 6 bases, and 11 bases lay outside the gene matches. Germline CDR1 is MNHEY and CDR2 is SMNVEV (reference sequence). The CDR3 spells CASRAFGSGGSTDTQYF. DNA for the CDR3: TGTGCCAGCAGGGCCTTCGGTAGCGGGGGGTCCACAGATACGCAGTATTTT.

This chain uses TRBV10-3 with TRBJ2-2, with D uncertain. The CDR3 contains 12 residues. Trimming cost V 3 bases and J 6 bases, with 5 bases left between them. Germline CDR1 and CDR2: ENHRY and SYGVKD. CDR3 sequence (DNA): TGTGCCATCAGTGACCCTCCCGGGGAGCTGTTTTTT. It translates to CAISDPPGELFF.

The chain is built from TRBV10-3 and TRBJ1-6; 9 bases match TRBD1. Germline CDR1 is ENHRY and CDR2 is SYGVKD. The CDR3 is 14 amino acids. The junction had 5 bases not matched to a gene; V was cut back by 4 bases and J by 10 bases. CDR3 DNA: TGTGCCATCAGTGGGACAGGGGTAGAATCACCCCTCCACTTT. This gives the protein CAISGTGVESPLHF.